These 18 T cell receptor beta chains came from one sample sequenced in a study of blood T cell repertoires in COVID-19. The repertoire was sequenced with immunoSEQ multiplex PCR; TCRdb's copy has only in-frame clones and lacks some. This sample has approximately 100,000 clones, with 75% to 85% found just once. The sample taken for sequencing was peripheral blood. These TCRs come from a human donor in a cohort sampled during active COVID-19.

The rearrangement links TRBV9 to TRBJ2-7; 8 bases map to TRBD1. The V segment lost 0 bases and the J segment 4 bases; nucleotides outside the gene matches: 6. This CDR3 has 15 amino acids. Germline CDR1 reads SGDLS; CDR2 reads YYNGEE. CDR3 DNA: TGTGCCAGCAGCGTAGGAGCCGGGACAGGTTACGAGCAGTACTTC. It codes for CASSVGAGTGYEQYF.

The V call is TRBV6-5, the J call TRBJ1-4; TRBD1 matches at 8 bases. From germline, CDR1 is MNHEY and CDR2 SVGAGI. The CDR3 has 14 residues. The V and J ends lost 6 bases and 4 bases, in that order; junction bases with no gene match: 4. Written as DNA, the CDR3 is TGTGCCAGCAGGCCAGGGGGCGGTAATGAAAAACTGTTTTTT. Translating it yields CASRPGGGNEKLFF.

This rearrangement joins TRBV11-3 to TRBJ1-1; 7 bases are a match to TRBD1. V gave up 6 bases and J gave up 2 bases; unmatched junction bases: 6. CDR3 length equals 14 residues. Germline CDR1 reads SGHNT; CDR2 reads YENEEA. The CDR3 loop is CASSRQGSNTEAFF. In DNA, the CDR3 is TGTGCCAGCAGTCGACAGGGAAGCAACACTGAAGCTTTCTTT.

The chain recombines TRBV5-5 with TRBJ1-6; tentatively, D is TRBD1 (5 bases). The CDR3 runs 16 residues. The V and J ends lost 1 base and 4 bases respectively, with 12 bases between them. The germline CDR1 and CDR2 sequences are SGHKS and YYEKEE (reference sequence). The CDR3 DNA follows: TGTGCCAGCAGCTTGTCCCCGACAGAGTATAATTCACCCCTCCACTTT. Translating it yields CASSLSPTEYNSPLHF.

The V gene is TRBV7-9, the J gene TRBJ2-7; 7 positions match TRBD1. This CDR3 is built from 14 residues. Germline CDR1 and CDR2: SEHNR and FQNEAQ (reference sequence). V shed 5 bases and J 3 bases; nucleotides not matched to a gene: 7. The CDR3 sequence: CASSPTTGHYEQYF. Here the CDR3 DNA reads TGTGCCAGCAGCCCCACGACAGGGCACTACGAGCAGTACTTC.

The chain couples TRBV6-5 to TRBJ1-4, with D possibly TRBD1 on 6 matching bases. In germline, CDR1 is MNHEY, CDR2 SVGAGI. V lost 0 bases and J 5 bases, leaving 10 bases between the germline ends. The CDR3 consists of 15 residues. DNA of the CDR3: TGTGCCAGCAGTTACTCGTGGGACACCAATGAAAAACTGTTTTTT. Amino acids: CASSYSWDTNEKLFF.

The chain joins TRBV7-9 to TRBJ2-3; possible D gene TRBD1, 6 bases. The CDR3 contains 12 residues. V was clipped by 5 bases and J by 10 bases, with 13 bases between them. The V gene's germline CDR1 is SEHNR and CDR2 FQNEAQ (reference sequence). Here the CDR3 reads CASSDRDTAQYF. The CDR3 nucleotides are TGTGCCAGCAGCGACCGGGACACGGCGCAGTATTTT.

The V gene is TRBV7-3, the J gene TRBJ2-1, with 8 bases aligning to TRBD2. Germline CDR1 is SGHTA and CDR2 is FQGTGA. V lost 6 bases to trimming and J lost 3 bases; unmatched junction nucleotides: 7. The CDR3 is 15 amino acids. CDR3 coding DNA: TGTGCCAGCAGGATCCCGGGACTAGTCTACAATGAGCAGTTCTTC. Translating gives CASRIPGLVYNEQFF.

The J gene is TRBJ1-6, the V gene TRBV21-1; the DNA was not compared with TRBD1, the D call given in the table. TRBV21-1 is a pseudogene segment. The CDR3 spans 13 residues. In DNA, the CDR3 is TGTGCCAGCAGCAAAGACGGGGGACAGGTCCTCCACTTT. Translation: CASSKDGGQVLHF.

The genes are TRBV30 and TRBJ1-1; no definite D call. With 0 bases removed from V and 0 bases from J, the gap between germline ends came to 11 bases. The length of the CDR3 is 15 residues. The germline V gene encodes CDR1 GTSNPN and CDR2 SVGIG (reference sequence). CDR3 sequence (DNA): TGTGCCTGGAGTGTGGCAGATACAATGAACACTGAAGCTTTCTTT. This sequence encodes CAWSVADTMNTEAFF. Full variable domain (rest looked up from reference TRBV30 and TRBJ1-1): SQTIHQWPATLVQPVGSPLSLECTVEGTSNPNLYWYRQAAGRGLQLLFYSVGIGQISSEVPQNLSASRPQDRQFILSSKKLLLSDSGFYLCAWSVADTMNTEAFFGQGTRLTVV.

Remarks on this clone: Other nucleotide sequences from this sample produce the same CDR3. This chain uses TRBV6-5 with TRBJ1-2; 7 nucleotides agree with TRBD1. With 6 bases clipped from V and 3 bases from J, the junction kept 4 bases outside the gene matches. CDR3 length equals 13 residues. Germline V CDR1 and CDR2: MNHEY, SVGAGI. The CDR3 reads CASRVGQYYGYTF. In DNA form, the CDR3 reads TGTGCCAGCAGAGTGGGACAGTACTATGGCTACACCTTC.

The V call is TRBV6-2 or TRBV6-3, the J call TRBJ1-2, with TRBD1 matching 9 bases. V was pared by 2 bases and J by 8 bases, with 9 bases of the junction left unmatched. The CDR3 has 15 amino acids. Per germline, CDR1 MNHEY and CDR2 SVGEGT. The CDR3 DNA reads TGTGCCAGCAGTTACGGGACAGGGATCTCTCAAGGCTACACCTTC. Protein sequence: CASSYGTGISQGYTF.

The chain joins TRBV7-9 to TRBJ1-2, with a weak D call TRBD1 (6 bases). The germline V and J ends were trimmed by 5 bases and 2 bases, with 15 bases remaining between them. Germline CDR1 and CDR2: SEHNR and FQNEAQ (reference sequence). This CDR3 has 15 residues. CDR3 residues: CASSTSGTSNYGYTF. CDR3 bases: TGTGCCAGCAGCACCTCCGGGACATCCAACTATGGCTACACCTTC.

The rearrangement links TRBV4-3 to TRBJ2-7; 8 bases agree with TRBD1. Trimming at V came to 0 bases and at J to 2 bases, leaving 3 bases not matched to a gene. The CDR3 spans 15 residues. Germline CDR1 and CDR2: LGHNA and YSLEER. Here the CDR3 reads CASSQDIQGAYEQYF. In DNA, the CDR3 is TGCGCCAGCAGCCAAGATATACAGGGGGCCTACGAGCAGTACTTC.

The chain couples TRBV5-1 to TRBJ2-1; weak D call: TRBD1 (6 bases). The CDR3 loop spans 11 amino acids. Germline V gene data show CDR1 as SGHRS and CDR2 as YFSETQ. Trimming removed 3 bases from V and 16 bases from J, with 14 bases in between. As DNA, the CDR3 is TGCGCCAGCAGCTATGGACAGAGTTCCTTCTTC. Translation: CASSYGQSSFF.

V usage is TRBV19 and J usage is TRBJ1-2; weak D call: TRBD1 (6 bases). Trimming cost V 3 bases and J 7 bases, with 27 bases left between them. The germline gives CDR1 LNHDA, CDR2 SQIVND (reference sequence). CDR3 length equals 18 residues. CDR3: CASSMPPLSGTSRRGYTF. Here the CDR3 DNA reads TGTGCCAGTAGTATGCCCCCCCTATCCGGGACAAGTCGGCGTGGCTACACCTTC.

V usage is TRBV27 and J usage is TRBJ1-1, with D tentatively TRBD1 (6 bases). Trimming shortened V by 3 bases and J by 8 bases, and 16 bases separated the two germline ends. The CDR3 covers 14 residues. Germline V gene sequence: CDR1 MNHEY, CDR2 SMNVEV (reference sequence). As DNA, the CDR3 is TGTGCCAGCAGTTTCCGGGACACCCCCGTCGAAGCTTTCTTT. Translation: CASSFRDTPVEAFF.

The CDR3 is CASSLKGNQPQHF. For the CDR3, the DNA is TGTGCCAGCAGCTTAAAGGGGAATCAGCCCCAGCATTTT. The chain recombines TRBV7-9 with TRBJ1-5; perhaps TRBD1 as D (5 bases). The CDR3 totals 13 residues. Germline V gene sequence: CDR1 SEHNR, CDR2 FQNEAQ (reference sequence). V was trimmed by 2 bases and J by 4 bases, leaving 6 bases between them.